The 31 T cell receptor beta chains given below trace back to one sample, sequenced in a study of shared clonotypes between healthy human individuals. Assay used: immunoSEQ multiplex PCR; TCRdb lists only in-frame clones, some missing. The sample contains 2 million to 2.5 million clones, around 95% of which appear only once. What was sequenced was naive CD4+ T cells sorted from blood. Subset meaning: CD45RA+ positively selected. These receptor sequences come from a man aged 18 to 29 in good health.

The V call is TRBV6-1, the J call TRBJ1-1, with TRBD1 matching over 11 bases. Looked up from germline, CDR1 is MNHNS and CDR2 is SASEGT. Trimming cost V 2 bases and J 5 bases; bases outside gene matches: 13. CDR3 length: 18 residues. CDR3 sequence: CASSEKRTGGAAFTEAFF. CDR3 sequence (DNA): TGTGCCAGCAGTGAAAAACGGACAGGGGGCGCGGCTTTTACTGAAGCTTTCTTT.

The rearrangement links TRBV28 to TRBJ2-1, with D possibly matching TRBD2 (6 bases). Trimming cost V 5 bases and J 4 bases, with 18 bases left between them. CDR1 and CDR2 from the germline V gene are MDHEN and SYDVKM. The CDR3 is 16 amino acids. The CDR3 loop is CASSPPAGTEYNEQFF. The CDR3 DNA is TGTGCCAGCAGTCCTCCCGCCGGGACTGAATACAATGAGCAGTTCTTC.

The count of this clone is one. The V gene is TRBV27, the J gene TRBJ1-2; 9 bases agree with TRBD1. The V and J ends lost 2 bases and 8 bases, in that order; junction bases with no gene match: 3. This CDR3 comprises 13 residues. CDR1 MNHEY and CDR2 SMNVEV come from the germline V gene (reference sequence). The CDR3 loop is CASSLRTGVGYTF. The DNA for the CDR3 is TGTGCCAGCAGTTTACGGACAGGGGTAGGCTACACCTTC.

V usage is TRBV18 and J usage is TRBJ2-5; 7 bases align to TRBD1. CDR3 length equals 15 residues. Germline lookup yields CDR1 KGHSH and CDR2 LQKENI. V shed 3 bases and J 2 bases; nucleotides not matched to a gene: 6. CDR3 residues: CASSPAKGQQETQYF. CDR3 coding DNA: TGTGCCAGCTCACCTGCCAAGGGACAGCAAGAGACCCAGTACTTC. The complete variable domain, with remaining parts taken from reference TRBV18 and TRBJ2-5, reads NAGVMQNPRHLVRRRGQEARLRCSPMKGHSHVYWYRQLPEEGLKFMVYLQKENIIDESGMPKERFSAEFPKEGPSILRIQQVVRGDSAAYFCASSPAKGQQETQYFGPGTRLLVL.

The rearrangement links TRBV5-8 to TRBJ2-1; TRBD1 might be the D (6 bases). The CDR3 has 13 amino acids. Germline assignment: CDR1 SGHTS and CDR2 YDEGEE. The V end lost 6 bases, the J end lost 5 bases, and 12 bases lay between the germline ends. The CDR3 protein is CASMRDTHNEQFF. CDR3 sequence (DNA): TGTGCCAGCATGAGGGACACCCACAATGAGCAGTTCTTC.

This rearrangement joins TRBV5-4 to TRBJ2-5, with 7 bases lining up with TRBD2. Losses at the gene ends were 2 bases for V and 3 bases for J; bases not matched to a gene: 4. This CDR3 spans 14 amino acids. Germline V gene lookup returns CDR1 SGHNT and CDR2 YYREEE (reference sequence). The DNA of the CDR3 is TGTGCCAGCAGCTTAATGCTAGCGGAAGAGACCCAGTACTTC. This sequence encodes CASSLMLAEETQYF.

This chain joins TRBV5-1 and TRBJ2-3; D gene unclear. The CDR3 has 14 amino acids. The V gene's germline CDR1 is SGHRS and CDR2 YFSETQ. Trimming cost V 4 bases and J 0 bases, with 9 bases left between them. CDR3 nucleotide sequence: TGCGCCAGCAGCGCGGCGGAAAGCACAGATACGCAGTATTTT. Translating gives CASSAAESTDTQYF.

The rearrangement links TRBV5-1 to TRBJ1-1; the D gene is possibly TRBD1 (5 bases). CDR1 and CDR2 (germline): SGHRS, YFSETQ. Trimming shortened V by 4 bases and J by 2 bases, and 12 bases separated the two germline ends. The CDR3 length is 14 residues. The CDR3 DNA reads TGCGCCAGCAGCACCGGGGCCCCAAACACTGAAGCTTTCTTT. This encodes CASSTGAPNTEAFF.

The rearrangement joins TRBV28 to TRBJ2-3; D remains ambiguous. CDR3 size: 16 residues. The germline V gene encodes CDR1 MDHEN and CDR2 SYDVKM. V lost 5 bases to trimming and J lost 3 bases, with 18 bases between them. The CDR3 DNA reads as TGTGCCAGCAGTACCTTAGGAGCCCCTCTTACAGATACGCAGTATTTT. It yields the protein CASSTLGAPLTDTQYF.

The chain has TRBV4-1 and TRBJ2-6; 8 bases match TRBD2. This CDR3 region has 17 residues. Germline CDR1 reads MGHRA; CDR2 reads YSYEKL. The junction had 3 bases not matched to a gene; V was cut back by 2 bases and J by 0 bases. CDR3 residues: CASSQLSGSSGANVLTF. CDR3 nucleotide sequence: TGCGCCAGCAGCCAACTCAGCGGGAGCTCTGGGGCCAACGTCCTGACTTTC.

With respect to this clone: This same CDR3 is encoded by further DNA sequences in the sample. The chain carries TRBV18 and TRBJ2-1, with a tentative D call TRBD1 (6 bases). CDR3 length: 15 amino acids. Per the germline V gene, CDR1 is KGHSH and CDR2 is LQKENI. The V and J ends lost 5 bases and 0 bases respectively, with 11 bases between them. The CDR3 region has the DNA TGTGCCAGCTCATTCGGGACAAGCTCCTACAATGAGCAGTTCTTC. The encoded protein is CASSFGTSSYNEQFF.

The rearrangement links TRBV27 to TRBJ2-4; 8 positions agree with TRBD2. The germline CDR1 and CDR2 sequences are MNHEY and SMNVEV (reference sequence). Losses at the gene ends were 5 bases for V and 4 bases for J; bases not matched to a gene: 13. This CDR3 has 17 amino acids. This CDR3 reads CASSPSPTSGRKNIQYF. Written as DNA, the CDR3 is TGTGCCAGCAGTCCATCCCCTACTAGCGGACGGAAAAACATTCAGTACTTC.

DNA of the CDR3: TGTGCCTGGAGTGTAAATGGGGCGGGGGCAGATACGCAGTATTTT. This codes for CAWSVNGAGADTQYF. The rearrangement joins TRBV30 to TRBJ2-3; 7 bases match TRBD2. J lost 4 bases, V lost 0 bases, and 7 bases had no gene match. Germline V lookup: CDR1 GTSNPN, CDR2 SVGIG (reference sequence). The CDR3 loop spans 15 amino acids.

The rearrangement links TRBV7-2 to TRBJ1-2; D gene unclear. CDR3 length: 13 amino acids. Looked up from germline, CDR1 is SGHTA and CDR2 is FQGNSA. V shed 5 bases and J shed 8 bases, with 15 bases lying between them. CDR3 sequence (DNA): TGTGCCAGCAGCCAGCAAAGGATTCAAGGCTACACCTTC. It encodes CASSQQRIQGYTF.

The CDR3 DNA reads as TGCACCAGCAGACTCCCGGGACAAGTGAGAAACACCATATATTTT. Translation gives CTSRLPGQVRNTIYF. V gene TRBV1 combines with J gene TRBJ1-3; TRBD1 was called by the table and not checked on the DNA. TRBV1 is an annotated pseudogene. This CDR3 is 15 amino acids long.

This clone was detected a few times. The V and J genes are TRBV7-9 and TRBJ1-4; 8 bases fit TRBD1. V shed 2 bases and J 8 bases; nucleotides not matched to a gene: 4. This CDR3 region has 14 residues. Germline CDR1 is SEHNR and CDR2 is FQNEAQ (reference sequence). The CDR3 sequence: CASSLQGALEKLFF. The CDR3 DNA sequence: TGTGCCAGCAGCTTACAGGGGGCTTTGGAAAAACTGTTTTTT.

The CDR3 region is CATEAGDTAHYTF. The CDR3 bases are TGTGCCACGGAGGCGGGGGACACCGCCCACTACACCTTC. The rearrangement uses TRBV10-3 and TRBJ1-2, with a tentative D call TRBD1 (6 bases). This CDR3 is 13 amino acids long. Trimming left V 10 bases short and J 10 bases short, with 22 bases between. Germline V gene sequence: CDR1 ENHRY, CDR2 SYGVKD.

The V call is TRBV5-6, the J call TRBJ2-1; 8 bases are shared with TRBD2. Germline loops: CDR1 SGHDT, CDR2 YYEEEE. The CDR3 extends over 16 amino acids. The junction had 8 bases not matched to a gene; V was cut back by 0 bases and J by 6 bases. The CDR3 sequence is CASSLEGLVVINEQFF. DNA for the CDR3: TGTGCCAGCAGCTTGGAGGGACTAGTGGTGATCAATGAGCAGTTCTTC.

CDR3 residues: CASSPTVGTVGNTIYF. The CDR3 coding sequence is TGTGCCAGCTCACCCACGGTGGGTACAGTTGGAAACACCATATATTTT. The rearrangement joins TRBV18 to TRBJ1-3; D uncertain. The V gene lost 3 bases and the J gene lost 3 bases, with 15 bases spanning the gap. Germline lookup yields CDR1 KGHSH and CDR2 LQKENI. The CDR3 is made up of 16 amino acids.

This chain uses TRBV27 with TRBJ2-3; no reliable D call. CDR3 length equals 9 residues. Germline V gives CDR1 MNHEY, CDR2 SMNVEV (reference sequence). The CDR3 DNA sequence: TGTGTCAAGGGCAAAACGCAGTATTTT. Amino acids: CVKGKTQYF.

The chain joins TRBV7-3 to TRBJ2-3, with 7 bases identical to TRBD2. V lost 1 base to trimming and J lost 9 bases; unmatched junction nucleotides: 4. From germline, CDR1 is SGHTA and CDR2 FQGTGA. This CDR3 comprises 13 residues. This chain's CDR3 is CASSLNRGGTQYF. In nucleotides, the CDR3 is TGTGCCAGCAGCTTAAATAGGGGAGGGACGCAGTATTTT.

The chain combines TRBV10-3 with TRBJ1-3, with D perhaps matching TRBD1 (6 bases). Trimming stripped 11 bases from V and 2 bases from J, with 19 bases between. Germline assignment: CDR1 ENHRY and CDR2 SYGVKD. The CDR3 loop spans 15 amino acids. This CDR3 is CAASVGGEAGNTIYF. In nucleotides, the CDR3 is TGTGCCGCCTCAGTTGGGGGCGAGGCTGGAAACACCATATATTTT.

This clone showed up just once. This rearrangement joins TRBV6-1 to TRBJ1-6; D is ambiguous. This CDR3 is 15 amino acids long. Germline V CDR1 and CDR2: MNHNS, SASEGT. Deletions cut 6 bases from V and 5 bases from J, with 14 bases between. CDR3 in DNA: TGTGCCAGCAGGAGCCCCCGACTAAATAATTCACCCCTCCACTTT. Protein: CASRSPRLNNSPLHF.

This sequence joins TRBV4-1 and TRBJ2-7, with 10 bases aligning to TRBD1. The junction had 7 bases not matched to a gene; V was cut back by 3 bases and J by 5 bases. Germline V gives CDR1 MGHRA, CDR2 YSYEKL. CDR3 length: 15 amino acids. This chain's CDR3 is CASSQPTGQGNEQYF. For the CDR3, the DNA is TGCGCCAGCAGCCAGCCGACGGGACAGGGGAACGAGCAGTACTTC.

This rearrangement joins TRBV29-1 to TRBJ1-1; 9 positions agree with TRBD1. CDR1 and CDR2 (germline): SQVTM, ANQGSEA. After removal of 4 bases from V and 5 bases from J, the junction contained 8 bases not matched to a gene. The CDR3 contains 14 residues. The CDR3: CSVALQGAKTEAFF. DNA for the CDR3: TGCAGCGTTGCATTACAGGGGGCGAAGACTGAAGCTTTCTTT.

The gene calls are TRBV6-6 and TRBJ2-1, with 13 nucleotides matching TRBD2. CDR3 length: 16 residues. V dropped 7 bases and J dropped 5; count of bases not matched to a gene: 8. Germline V lookup: CDR1 MNHNY, CDR2 SVGAGI (reference sequence). The CDR3 nucleotides read TGTGCCAGCACCATATCGGGACTAGCGGGAAACAATGAGCAGTTCTTC. Its protein is CASTISGLAGNNEQFF.

A remark on this clone: Other DNA sequences in the sample encode the same CDR3. This chain uses TRBV5-1 with TRBJ1-6, with 7 bases matching TRBD1. Germline CDR1 and CDR2: SGHRS and YFSETQ. The CDR3 extends over 15 amino acids. J was trimmed by 7 bases and V by 1 base; bases with no gene match: 5. The CDR3 sequence: CASSLIADRNSPLHF. In DNA form, the CDR3 reads TGCGCCAGCAGCTTGATCGCGGACAGGAATTCACCCCTCCACTTT.

The chain is built from TRBV9 and TRBJ2-7; D remains unclear. This CDR3 has 13 residues. Germline CDR1 SGDLS, CDR2 YYNGEE. The V gene lost 3 bases and the J gene lost 5 bases, with 12 bases spanning the gap. The CDR3 spells CASSGALYDEQYF. The CDR3 bases are TGTGCCAGCAGCGGGGCCCTCTACGACGAGCAGTACTTC. Looking up the rest from reference TRBV9 and TRBJ2-7 gives the full variable domain: DSGVTQTPKHLITATGQRVTLRCSPRSGDLSVYWYQQSLDQGLQFLIQYYNGEERAKGNILERFSAQQFPDLHSELNLSSLELGDSALYFCASSGALYDEQYFGPGTRLTVT.

Concerning this clone: Other DNA sequences in the sample encode the same CDR3. The gene calls are TRBV2 and TRBJ2-7; perhaps TRBD2 as D (5 bases). The ends were cut back, 6 bases at V and 3 bases at J, with 9 bases in the middle. Germline V lookup: CDR1 SNHLY, CDR2 FYNNEI. This CDR3 region has 12 residues. The CDR3 here is CASRETNYEQYF. The DNA of the CDR3 is TGTGCCAGCAGGGAGACTAACTACGAGCAGTACTTC.

The chain has TRBV4-1 and TRBJ1-3; 10 bases match TRBD1. Losses at the gene ends were 0 bases for V and 4 bases for J; bases not matched to a gene: 9. This CDR3 spans 18 amino acids. In germline, CDR1 is MGHRA, CDR2 YSYEKL. The CDR3 loop reads CASSQDGPDRGRGNTIYF. CDR3 nucleotide sequence: TGCGCCAGCAGCCAAGATGGACCGGACAGGGGGAGAGGAAACACCATATATTTT.

The CDR3 loop reads CASSRSGSTDTQYF. The DNA of the CDR3 is TGTGCCAGCAGCCGGAGCGGGAGCACAGATACGCAGTATTTT. V is TRBV7-2 and J is TRBJ2-3, with TRBD2 as a possible D gene (6 bases). From germline, CDR1 is SGHTA and CDR2 FQGNSA. Trimming left V 5 bases short and J 0 bases short, with 9 bases between. The CDR3 is made up of 14 amino acids. The full variable domain, in which reference TRBV7-2 and TRBJ2-3 provide the parts outside the CDR3, is GAGVSQSPSNKVTEKGKDVELRCDPISGHTALYWYRQSLGQGLEFLIYFQGNSAPDKSGLPSDRFSAERTGGSVSTLTIQRTQQEDSAVYLCASSRSGSTDTQYFGPGTRLTVL.